A selection of T cell receptor beta chains follows, all from one sample in a study of multiple sclerosis patients with progressive multifocal leukoencephalopathy. This table comes from immunoSEQ multiplex PCR, and its TCRdb copy is limited to in-frame clones, with some not included. The table shows 25,000 to 30,000 clones, with about nine tenths occurring only once. The sequencing used PBMCs, collected from a patient treated with natalizumab. The receptor source for this set is a human donor with multiple sclerosis. CDR3s include the opening cysteine and the closing phenylalanine or tryptophan. The D gene is left open where the match is weak. Clone size appears in some rows only: once, few, many, or a class for an expanded clone.

CASSLAAYTDTQYF,TGTGCCAGCAGCTTAGCGGCTTACACAGATACGCAGTATTTT,-,TRBJ2-3,-,TRBV7-2
CASSLGQGANGYTF,TGCGCCAGCAGCTTGGGACAGGGGGCGAACGGCTACACCTTC,TRBD1,TRBJ1-2,-,TRBV5-1
CAWTRDRGNTIYF,TGTGCCTGGACCCGGGACAGGGGAAACACCATATATTTT,TRBD1,TRBJ1-3,-,TRBV30
CASSLGGASNQPQHF,TGCGCCAGCAGCTTGGGAGGGGCGAGCAATCAGCCCCAGCATTTT,-,TRBJ1-5,-,TRBV5-1
CATSRDPGGHTEAFF,TGTGCCACCAGCAGAGACCCCGGGGGGCACACTGAAGCTTTCTTT,-,TRBJ1-1,-,TRBV15
CASSLAPPDATGQPQHF,TGTGCCAGCAGTTTAGCCCCTCCGGACGCAACCGGGCAGCCCCAGCATTTT,-,TRBJ1-5,-,TRBV27
CAWTVWGSGNTIYF,TGTGCCTGGACCGTATGGGGCTCTGGAAACACCATATATTTT,-,TRBJ1-3,-,TRBV30
CASSVATSGSGYEQYF,TGTGCCAGCAGCGTAGCTACTAGCGGGAGCGGTTACGAGCAGTACTTC,TRBD2,TRBJ2-7,-,TRBV9
CAISEYILGEDPDTQYF,TGTGCCATCAGTGAGTATATCTTAGGGGAGGATCCAGATACGCAGTATTTT,-,TRBJ2-3,once,TRBV10-3
CASSLESGGYTF,TGCGCCAGCAGCTTGGAGTCTGGGGGCTACACCTTC,-,TRBJ1-2,-,TRBV5-1
CASSLGVTSEYEQYF,TGTGCCAGCAGCTTGGGGGTGACTAGCGAGTACGAGCAGTACTTC,TRBD2,TRBJ2-7,-,TRBV5-5
CASSPTNSAGGNNEQFF,TGTGCCAGCTCACCAACGAATTCAGCGGGAGGGAACAATGAGCAGTTCTTC,TRBD2,TRBJ2-1,-,TRBV18
CASSLDPGTEQYF,TGTGCCAGCAGCTTAGATCCCGGGACCGAGCAGTACTTC,-,TRBJ2-7,-,TRBV28
CASSRLPGGDTQYF,TGTGCCAGCAGTCGACTCCCCGGGGGAGATACGCAGTATTTT,-,TRBJ2-3,-,TRBV27
CASGGEVEQFF,TGCGCCAGCGGCGGGGAAGTTGAGCAGTTCTTC,-,TRBJ2-1,once,TRBV5-1
CASSHRSGTSPNEQFF,TGCGCCAGCAGCCACAGATCCGGGACTAGTCCCAATGAGCAGTTCTTC,TRBD2,TRBJ2-1,-,TRBV4-3
CASSYGRELNEAFF,TGTGCCAGCAGTTACGGCAGGGAGTTAAATGAAGCTTTCTTT,-,TRBJ1-1,-,TRBV6-5
CASSLGARGEAGYTF,TGTGCCAGCAGCTTGGGGGCCCGCGGGGAGGCAGGCTACACCTTC,-,TRBJ1-2,-,TRBV5-6
CSVVGQGRTGELFF,TGCAGCGTCGTCGGACAGGGTCGGACCGGGGAGCTGTTTTTT,TRBD1,TRBJ2-2,-,TRBV29-1
CASSEGSNEKLFF,TGTGCCAGCAGTGAGGGGAGCAATGAAAAACTGTTTTTT,-,TRBJ1-4,-,TRBV6-4
CASSHPRSGTTDTQYF,TGCGCCAGCAGCCACCCGCGGAGCGGCACCACAGATACGCAGTATTTT,-,TRBJ2-3,-,TRBV4-1
CASSLTGGNYGYTF,TGCGCCAGCAGCTTGACAGGGGGGAACTATGGCTACACCTTC,TRBD1,TRBJ1-2,once,TRBV5-1
CASNGYGYTF,TGTGCCAGTAACGGGTACGGCTACACCTTC,-,TRBJ1-2,-,TRBV6-5
CSVERDLNTEAFF,TGCAGCGTTGAACGGGACCTGAACACTGAAGCTTTCTTT,-,TRBJ1-1,-,TRBV29-1
CASRAGQNEKLFF,TGTGCCAGCAGGGCCGGGCAGAATGAAAAACTGTTTTTT,-,TRBJ1-4,once,TRBV5-6
CASSPESHGEQFF,TGTGCCAGCAGCCCCGAGTCCCACGGTGAGCAGTTCTTC,-,TRBJ2-1,-,TRBV7-9
CASSPPRTRLAGTDTQYF,TGTGCCAGCAGCCCTCCCCGAACGCGACTAGCGGGCACAGATACGCAGTATTTT,TRBD2,TRBJ2-3,-,TRBV7-2
CASGSRESYEQYF,TGTGCCAGCGGCAGTCGGGAGTCCTACGAGCAGTACTTC,-,TRBJ2-7,once,TRBV27
CASSLGIQGYTF,TGTGCCAGCAGCTTGGGGATACAAGGCTACACCTTC,-,TRBJ1-2,-,TRBV5-6
CASSYALGPYEQYF,TGTGCCAGCAGTTACGCATTAGGACCCTACGAGCAGTACTTC,-,TRBJ2-7,-,TRBV6-5
CASSQAPAGTGISGELFF,TGCGCCAGCAGCCAAGCCCCAGCCGGGACAGGGATCTCCGGGGAGCTGTTTTTT,TRBD1,TRBJ2-2,few,TRBV4-3
CAWARAFSEQYF,TGTGCCTGGGCCCGGGCCTTCTCCGAGCAGTACTTC,-,TRBJ2-7,once,TRBV30
CASRIQGSEAFF,TGTGCCAGCAGGATACAGGGCTCTGAAGCTTTCTTT,-,TRBJ1-1,-,TRBV2
CASSLAGSSYEQYF,TGTGCCAGCAGCTTGGCGGGGAGCTCCTACGAGCAGTACTTC,-,TRBJ2-7,-,TRBV5-4
CASRSRTGGAEQYF,TGTGCCAGCCGCTCCCGGACAGGGGGCGCCGAGCAGTACTTC,TRBD1,TRBJ2-7,-,TRBV6-5
CASSSNGLAVTDTQYF,TGTGCCAGCAGTTCCAACGGACTAGCGGTAACAGATACGCAGTATTTT,TRBD2,TRBJ2-3,-,TRBV2
CASRSGTRTYEQYF,TGTGCCAGCAGGTCAGGGACCAGGACCTACGAGCAGTACTTC,-,TRBJ2-7,-,TRBV6-5
CASSLANQGMTGELFF,TGCGCCAGCAGCTTGGCCAACCAGGGGATGACCGGGGAGCTGTTTTTT,-,TRBJ2-2,few,TRBV5-1
CASSLSGQRDHGYTF,TGTGCCAGCAGTTTATCCGGACAGCGGGACCATGGCTACACCTTC,-,TRBJ1-2,-,TRBV27
CASSSPQAGRQPQHF,TGTGCCAGCAGCTCTCCGCAGGCCGGGCGGCAGCCCCAGCATTTT,-,TRBJ1-5,-,TRBV5-8
CASTQREWNEQFF,TGTGCCAGCACCCAGCGGGAGTGGAATGAGCAGTTCTTC,TRBD2,TRBJ2-1,-,TRBV2
CASSLFLGTYEQYF,TGTGCCAGCAGTTTATTCCTAGGAACCTACGAGCAGTACTTC,-,TRBJ2-7,-,TRBV28
CASSEAGWRGPGAGELFF,TGTGCCAGCAGTGAAGCGGGATGGCGGGGGCCAGGGGCCGGGGAGCTGTTTTTT,-,TRBJ2-2,few,TRBV2
CASSGNSGRGYEQYF,TGCGCCAGCAGCGGAAACTCGGGAAGGGGCTACGAGCAGTACTTC,-,TRBJ2-7,-,TRBV23-1
CASSLAMGNTIYF,TGCGCCAGCAGCTTGGCCATGGGAAACACCATATATTTT,-,TRBJ1-3,-,TRBV5-1
CASSKAPGSWEAFF,TGTGCCAGCTCCAAGGCCCCAGGGAGCTGGGAAGCTTTCTTT,-,TRBJ1-1,-,TRBV19
CSVEDLGGGGMSYEQYF,TGCAGCGTTGAAGATTTGGGCGGGGGCGGTATGTCCTACGAGCAGTACTTC,-,TRBJ2-7,-,TRBV29-1
CASSLPRDRVLYEQYF,TGTGCCAGCAGCCTACCCCGGGACAGGGTCCTCTACGAGCAGTACTTC,TRBD1,TRBJ2-7,-,TRBV2
CASSPQYNEQFF,TGTGCCAGCTCACCACAGTACAATGAGCAGTTCTTC,-,TRBJ2-1,-,TRBV18
CASSPATGNTEAFF,TGTGCCAGCAGCCCAGCGACAGGGAACACTGAAGCTTTCTTT,-,TRBJ1-1,-,TRBV5-6
CASSLIAGGTVDTQYF,TGCGCCAGCAGCTTAATAGCGGGAGGCACGGTAGATACGCAGTATTTT,TRBD2,TRBJ2-3,-,TRBV5-1
CATTIRTTPTDTQYF,TGTGCCACCACGATTCGGACTACGCCCACAGATACGCAGTATTTT,-,TRBJ2-3,-,TRBV19
CASSQDPGLAVYNEQFF,TGCGCCAGCAGCCAAGACCCGGGACTAGCGGTGTACAATGAGCAGTTCTTC,TRBD2,TRBJ2-1,-,TRBV4-3
CASSQGQGGEKLFF,TGCGCCAGCAGCCAGGGACAGGGGGGTGAAAAACTGTTTTTT,TRBD1,TRBJ1-4,-,TRBV4-3